This T cell receptor beta chain was recovered during a study of shared clonotypes between healthy human individuals. Findings of the study overall: Between a handful of donors, naive CD4 clonotypes were shared at a level of about 5%. The generation probabilities recorded for non-shared clonotypes fell below those of clonotypes shared by all four donors.

An assay was performed, and its level was deep. Sorted-subset replicate PCRs used around 200 ng of genomic DNA. This amount corresponded to approximately 30,000 T cell genomes. Assay: immunoSEQ multiplex PCR; the TCRdb copy retains only in-frame clones and omits some. The sample records about a million clones, about 70% being singletons. Concerning this clone: Its antigen is as yet unknown.

The sample taken for sequencing was memory CD4+ T cells sorted from blood. Subset described: CD45RA-negative fraction. This receptor was taken from a man between 18 and 35 years old in good health.

The CDR3 DNA is TGTGCCAGCTCACCCGTCCAGGGGCAGTGGGCTGAAGCTTTCTTT. Its protein product is CASSPVQGQWAEAFF. This rearrangement joins TRBV18 to TRBJ1-1, with TRBD1 as a possible D gene (6 bases). V lost 3 bases, J lost 6 bases, and 17 bases lay in between. The CDR3 has 15 residues. Germline-derived CDR1 and CDR2 are KGHSH and LQKENI.